This T cell receptor beta chain was captured by sequencing in a study of T cells in Graves' hyperthyroidism and ophthalmopathy. Template material for amplifying TCR beta CDR3 regions consisted of RNA transcripts. During a first-round RT-PCR of the TCR CDR3, the HTBI primer set was used. MiXCR was run by TCRdb on the multiplex PCR reads, yielding one entry per CDR3 protein. The sample has under 550,000 distinct CDR3 sequences, 15% to 20% seen once; the top ten hold 45% to 50%. Germline loops: CDR1 SGHRS, CDR2 YFSETQ. The CDR3 is made up of 16 amino acids. With 0 bases clipped from V and 4 bases from J, the junction kept 9 bases outside the gene matches.

The source of this sequence is a man aged 35 to 55 with Graves' ophthalmopathy. Sequences were obtained from blood. The chain uses TRBV5-1 and TRBJ1-1; TRBD1 matches at 7 bases. The CDR3 nucleotides are TGCGCCAGCAGCTTGGTATTCAGGGGGATAGGCACTGAAGCTTTCTTT. This sequence encodes CASSLVFRGIGTEAFF.